This TCR beta chain was documented in a study of cytomegalovirus exposure and HLA in healthy donors. There are 15 residues in the CDR3. Per the germline V gene, CDR1 is SGHNT and CDR2 is YYREEE (reference sequence). Trimming removed 4 bases from V and 0 bases from J, with 12 bases in between. General study findings and limits: Subsequent analysis of the 95 to 150 validation repertoires found a tendency for first-cohort TCR clusters to co-occur.

This clone appeared a few times. Its specificity is unknown. The assay was immunoSEQ multiplex PCR, and TCRdb's table has in-frame clones only and misses some. The repertoire holds approximately 280,000 clones, with 85% to 90% as singletons. The clonotype comes from a woman under 30 in good health and CMV-seronegative. This chain connects TRBV5-4 to TRBJ2-3; D perhaps matches TRBD1 (5 bases). The sequenced sample was PBMCs. CDR3 in amino acids: CASSPGWSSTDTQYF. CDR3 bases: TGTGCCAGCAGCCCAGGGTGGTCCAGCACAGATACGCAGTATTTT. Filled out from reference TRBV5-4 and TRBJ2-3, the complete variable domain reads ETGVTQSPTHLIKTRGQQVTLRCSSQSGHNTVSWYQQALGQGPQFIFQYYREEENGRGNFPPRFSGLQFPNYSSELNVNALELDDSALYLCASSPGWSSTDTQYFGPGTRLTVL.